Sequencing of this T cell receptor beta chain was carried out in a study of control samples from healthy donors and cancer patients. Clones were read by immunoSEQ multiplex PCR, and TCRdb kept only the in-frame ones, dropping some. The sample yields some 140,000 clones, roughly 92% seen once. Germline loops: CDR1 MDHEN, CDR2 SYDVKM. CDR3 length: 15 amino acids. Trimming removed 1 base from V and 2 bases from J, with 8 bases in between. The sample comprised blood. This rearrangement joins TRBV28 to TRBJ2-2; D may be TRBD2 (5 bases). This TCR derives from a man aged 25 to 40 in good health. Here the CDR3 reads CASSLYGENTGELFF. The DNA for the CDR3 is TGTGCCAGCAGTTTATACGGGGAAAACACCGGGGAGCTGTTTTTT.